Each of the 30 T cell receptor beta chains below was sequenced from the same sample in a study of blood T cell repertoires in COVID-19. Generated by immunoSEQ multiplex PCR, the TCRdb table keeps only in-frame clones and is missing some. The sample carries approximately 110,000 clones, around 90% recorded once. Sequenced sample: peripheral blood. These receptors all come from a man aged 50 or older with COVID-19, enrolled during active disease.

This chain joins TRBV7-2 and TRBJ2-3; TRBD2 agrees at 8 bases. Germline V gene lookup returns CDR1 SGHTA and CDR2 FQGNSA. V was pared by 0 bases and J by 5 bases, with 7 bases of the junction left unmatched. CDR3 size: 16 residues. CDR3 region: CASSLAGTAGEDTQYF. For the CDR3, the DNA is TGTGCCAGCAGCTTAGCGGGCACAGCGGGAGAAGATACGCAGTATTTT.

CDR3 protein: CASSQTSGRSGYNEQFF. The CDR3 DNA follows: TGTGCCAGCTCACAGACTAGCGGGAGATCGGGCTACAATGAGCAGTTCTTC. The gene calls are TRBV18 and TRBJ2-1; 12 positions match TRBD2. This CDR3 is built from 17 residues. V shed 4 bases, J shed 3 bases, and the junction held 7 bases outside the gene matches. Germline CDR1 and CDR2: KGHSH and LQKENI.

The chain employs TRBV20-1 and TRBJ2-7, with a tentative D call TRBD1 (5 bases). CDR3 length equals 11 residues. Trimming took off 6 bases at V and 6 bases at J, with 12 bases between the two ends. Germline V gene sequence: CDR1 DFQATT, CDR2 SNEGSKA (reference sequence). The chain's CDR3 is CSAEKGPEQYF. The CDR3 bases are TGCAGTGCCGAGAAGGGGCCCGAGCAGTACTTC.

The rearrangement joins TRBV6-1 to TRBJ1-3; no clear D gene. V was clipped by 1 base and J by 0 bases, with 10 bases between them. This CDR3 has 16 amino acids. Germline loops: CDR1 MNHNS, CDR2 SASEGT. The CDR3 protein is CASSEVGSGSGNTIYF. The DNA for the CDR3 is TGTGCCAGCAGTGAAGTCGGCTCAGGCTCTGGAAACACCATATATTTT.

J is TRBJ1-2 and V is TRBV7-2; a weak D match, TRBD1 (6 bases). This CDR3 has 15 residues. V shed 0 bases and J shed 2 bases, with 10 bases lying between them. The germline CDR1 and CDR2 sequences are SGHTA and FQGNSA. The CDR3 nucleotides are TGTGCCAGCAGCTTAGCGGGGACATCCAACTATGGCTACACCTTC. Translated: CASSLAGTSNYGYTF.

V and J are TRBV11-2 and TRBJ2-1; TRBD2 aligns across 14 bases. Unmatched junction bases numbered 6, after V lost 6 bases and J lost 8 bases. The CDR3 is made up of 15 amino acids. Germline V gives CDR1 SGHAT, CDR2 FQNNGV. The CDR3 coding sequence is TGTGCCAGCAGTGCCGGGACTAGCGGGAGCGATGAGCAGTTCTTC. It codes for CASSAGTSGSDEQFF.

J is TRBJ2-7 and V is TRBV28, with D possibly TRBD1 on 6 matching bases. Germline-derived CDR1 and CDR2 are MDHEN and SYDVKM. The CDR3 extends over 12 amino acids. The V end lost 6 bases, the J end lost 12 bases, and 18 bases lay between the germline ends. The CDR3 DNA sequence: TGTGCCAGCAGGGGGACATCCAAAGGGTGGTACTTC. Its protein is CASRGTSKGWYF.

This chain connects TRBV18 to TRBJ2-2; 8 bases agree with TRBD2. Germline assignment: CDR1 KGHSH and CDR2 LQKENI. Trimming at V came to 6 bases and at J to 4 bases, leaving 10 bases not matched to a gene. The CDR3 length is 16 residues. CDR3 region: CASSVSGTSGTGELFF. Here the CDR3 DNA reads TGTGCCAGCTCCGTTTCCGGGACTAGTGGCACCGGGGAGCTGTTTTTT.

This clone was observed once. This CDR3 reads CASRMRLAGNSGANVLTF. CDR3 DNA: TGCGCCAGCAGGATGCGACTAGCGGGAAACTCTGGGGCCAACGTCCTGACTTTC. The chain combines TRBV5-1 with TRBJ2-6; 11 bases fit TRBD2. J gave up 0 bases and V 5 bases, and 7 bases lay outside the gene matches. Germline CDR1 SGHRS, CDR2 YFSETQ. This CDR3 comprises 18 residues.

The CDR3 spells CASSSIQGARRTEAFF. For the CDR3, the DNA is TGTGCCAGCAGCTCAATACAGGGGGCGCGGCGGACTGAAGCTTTCTTT. This chain links TRBV11-2 with TRBJ1-1, with 9 positions matching TRBD1. From germline, CDR1 is SGHAT and CDR2 FQNNGV. The CDR3 is 16 amino acids. V was pared by 4 bases and J by 5 bases, with 11 bases of the junction left unmatched.

V gene TRBV5-8 combines with J gene TRBJ2-2; D remains ambiguous. Trimming took off 0 bases at V and 1 base at J, with 7 bases between the two ends. This CDR3 is built from 15 residues. Germline V CDR1 and CDR2: SGHTS, YDEGEE. The CDR3 DNA reads TGTGCCAGCAGCTTGGGCCCGGGGAACACCGGGGAGCTGTTTTTT. Amino acids: CASSLGPGNTGELFF.

The V call is TRBV4-1, the J call TRBJ2-3; 7 bases agree with TRBD1. The CDR3 loop spans 15 amino acids. The ends lost 2 bases at V and 4 bases at J; junction bases unmatched: 6. Looked up from germline, CDR1 is MGHRA and CDR2 is YSYEKL. In nucleotides, the CDR3 is TGCGCCAGCAGCCAACAACAGGGGATAGCAGATACGCAGTATTTT. Amino acids: CASSQQQGIADTQYF.

The genes are TRBV20-1 and TRBJ1-5; no reliable D call. Germline V gives CDR1 DFQATT, CDR2 SNEGSKA (reference sequence). The V and J ends lost 3 bases and 0 bases respectively, with 18 bases between them. This CDR3 contains 17 residues. The CDR3 sequence: CSASPIGLLDSNQPQHF. CDR3 bases: TGCAGTGCTAGTCCAATAGGCCTACTAGATAGCAATCAGCCCCAGCATTTT.

The J gene is TRBJ1-5, the V gene TRBV4-3, with 8 nucleotides matching TRBD1. CDR1 and CDR2 (germline): LGHNA, YSLEER. The V and J ends lost 0 bases and 5 bases, in that order; junction bases with no gene match: 0. The CDR3 totals 14 residues. The CDR3 sequence: CASSQETGDQPQHF. The CDR3 DNA reads TGCGCCAGCAGCCAAGAGACAGGGGATCAGCCCCAGCATTTT.

The chain links TRBV2 to TRBJ1-1; 8 bases are a match to TRBD1. The J segment lost 1 base and the V segment lost 7 bases, leaving 2 bases of the junction unmatched. CDR3 size: 13 residues. Germline values: CDR1 SNHLY, CDR2 FYNNEI. The CDR3 nucleotides read TGTGCCAGCACTGGGACAGGGAACACTGAAGCTTTCTTT. This codes for CASTGTGNTEAFF.

The J gene is TRBJ1-1, the V gene TRBV6-5, with D perhaps TRBD1 (5 bases). CDR1 and CDR2 from the germline V gene are MNHEY and SVGAGI. The V and J ends lost 6 bases and 1 base respectively, with 15 bases between them. This CDR3 region has 15 residues. The CDR3, as DNA: TGTGCCAGCAGAAAACCGGGACTTCAGAACACTGAAGCTTTCTTT. Its protein product is CASRKPGLQNTEAFF.

The chain has TRBV5-1 and TRBJ2-5, with 8 nucleotides matching TRBD1. Trimming removed 2 bases from V and 2 bases from J; junction bases left unmatched: 5. Per the germline V gene, CDR1 is SGHRS and CDR2 is YFSETQ. The CDR3 length is 15 residues. Written as DNA, the CDR3 is TGCGCCAGCAGCTTCTCCGGGACAGGACAAGAGACCCAGTACTTC. It yields the protein CASSFSGTGQETQYF.

The rearrangement links TRBV9 to TRBJ1-1; perhaps TRBD1 as D (5 bases). Germline loops: CDR1 SGDLS, CDR2 YYNGEE. CDR3 length: 16 amino acids. Trimming took off 0 bases at V and 4 bases at J, with 16 bases between the two ends. CDR3: CASSVATGDVRTEAFF. The CDR3 DNA reads TGTGCCAGCAGCGTAGCCACAGGAGACGTTCGCACTGAAGCTTTCTTT. Using reference TRBV9 and TRBJ1-1 for the parts outside the CDR3, the full variable domain is DSGVTQTPKHLITATGQRVTLRCSPRSGDLSVYWYQQSLDQGLQFLIQYYNGEERAKGNILERFSAQQFPDLHSELNLSSLELGDSALYFCASSVATGDVRTEAFFGQGTRLTVV.

Written as DNA, the CDR3 is TGTGCCAGCAGCCAGGGTAATGGCTACACCTTC. This translates into CASSQGNGYTF. V usage is TRBV6-6 and J usage is TRBJ1-2, with D possibly being TRBD1 (5 bases). V dropped 6 bases and J dropped 6 bases, with 8 bases sitting between them. This CDR3 comprises 11 residues. The germline V gene encodes CDR1 MNHNY and CDR2 SVGAGI (reference sequence).

The V and J genes are TRBV10-3 and TRBJ2-1; D might be TRBD2 (6 bases). Germline-derived CDR1 and CDR2 are ENHRY and SYGVKD. V was shortened by 8 bases and J by 7 bases, with 15 bases between the two germline ends. The CDR3 contains 13 residues. This CDR3 is CAIGSSAGNEQFF. In nucleotides, the CDR3 is TGTGCCATCGGCTCTAGCGCGGGGAATGAGCAGTTCTTC.

The gene calls are TRBV4-1 and TRBJ1-2; D is perhaps TRBD1 (5 bases). V dropped 3 bases and J dropped 7 bases, with 15 bases sitting between them. This CDR3 has 14 amino acids. Germline-derived CDR1 and CDR2 are MGHRA and YSYEKL. CDR3: CASSQPRGLGGYTF. Written as DNA, the CDR3 is TGCGCCAGCAGCCAGCCGAGGGGACTGGGTGGCTACACCTTC.

The CDR3 DNA sequence: TGTGCCATCAGCCAGGGGGACCATGGCTACACCTTC. It encodes CAISQGDHGYTF. The V gene is TRBV10-3, the J gene TRBJ1-2, with 7 bases aligning to TRBD1. The CDR3 extends over 12 amino acids. V trimming: 6 bases; J trimming: 6 bases; junction bases outside the gene matches: 4. The V gene's germline CDR1 is ENHRY and CDR2 SYGVKD.

The genes are TRBV5-1 and TRBJ2-1; 15 bases fit TRBD2. The V segment lost 4 bases and the J segment 4 bases; nucleotides outside the gene matches: 12. Germline loops: CDR1 SGHRS, CDR2 YFSETQ. The CDR3 covers 19 residues. DNA for the CDR3: TGCGCCAGCAGCCCAGAAGGGGGAGGACTAGCGGGAGGGTACAATGAGCAGTTCTTC. As protein: CASSPEGGGLAGGYNEQFF.

The rearrangement joins TRBV5-8 to TRBJ2-7; D is uncertain. CDR3 length: 15 residues. CDR1 SGHTS and CDR2 YDEGEE come from the germline V gene. Between the trimmed V and J ends, which lost 0 bases and 1 base, there was a span of 11 bases. Here the CDR3 DNA reads TGTGCCAGCAGCTTGGTGATCGCGTATTCCTACGAGCAGTACTTC. Residues: CASSLVIAYSYEQYF.

The genes are TRBV7-9 and TRBJ2-1; 9 bases map to TRBD2. This CDR3 spans 17 amino acids. CDR1 SEHNR and CDR2 FQNEAQ come from the germline V gene (reference sequence). Trimming took 4 bases from V and 2 from J; bases not matched to a gene: 9. The CDR3 DNA reads TGTGCCAGCAGCTCCTTAGCGGGAGTGGCGACCTACAATGAGCAGTTCTTC. It codes for CASSSLAGVATYNEQFF.

The chain joins TRBV15 to TRBJ1-3, with D hard to call. This CDR3 region has 15 residues. Germline V gene data show CDR1 as LNHNV and CDR2 as YYDKDF (reference sequence). V lost 0 bases, J lost 4 bases, and 10 bases lay in between. CDR3 region: CATSRDKAVGNTIYF. DNA for the CDR3: TGTGCCACCAGCAGAGATAAGGCGGTCGGAAACACCATATATTTT.

This clone was counted a single time. The J gene is TRBJ1-5, the V gene TRBV19; maybe TRBD1 (5 bases). The CDR3 loop spans 13 amino acids. The ends were cut back, 1 base at V and 6 bases at J, with 7 bases in the middle. CDR1 and CDR2 (germline): LNHDA, SQIVND (reference sequence). In DNA, the CDR3 is TGTGCCAGTAGTATAGGGGGGGGTCAGCCCCAGCATTTT. Its protein product is CASSIGGGQPQHF. Variable domain in full (rest from reference TRBV19 and TRBJ1-5): DGGITQSPKYLFRKEGQNVTLSCEQNLNHDAMYWYRQDPGQGLRLIYYSQIVNDFQKGDIAEGYSVSREKKESFPLTVTSAQKNPTAFYLCASSIGGGQPQHFGDGTRLSIL.

This clone has only one observation. The chain employs TRBV6-6 and TRBJ2-5; D call uncertain. The CDR3 has 13 residues. Germline CDR1 MNHNY, CDR2 SVGAGI (reference sequence). The ends were cut back, 8 bases at V and 3 bases at J, with 13 bases in the middle. CDR3 in amino acids: CASGTGGEETQYF. In nucleotides, the CDR3 is TGTGCCAGCGGTACGGGTGGCGAAGAGACCCAGTACTTC.

The chain recombines TRBV7-2 with TRBJ2-1, with TRBD2 identical over 16 bases. CDR3 length: 16 amino acids. Germline CDR1 SGHTA, CDR2 FQGNSA. The junction had 8 bases not matched to a gene; V was cut back by 5 bases and J by 10 bases. The CDR3 bases are TGTGCCAGCAGCGTACGCGGGACTAGCGGGAGGGGGGAGCAGTTCTTC. As protein: CASSVRGTSGRGEQFF.

This rearrangement joins TRBV27 to TRBJ2-2; D is undetermined. The CDR3 covers 14 residues. V was trimmed by 3 bases and J by 1 base, leaving 6 bases between them. Germline V gene sequence: CDR1 MNHEY, CDR2 SMNVEV (reference sequence). The CDR3 DNA reads as TGTGCCAGCAGTTTGTTGAGGAACACCGGGGAGCTGTTTTTT. Residues: CASSLLRNTGELFF.